The rows below give T cell receptor beta chains drawn from one sample of a study of blood T cells in healthy people across ages. TCRdb independently ran MiXCR on the 5' RACE reads; one entry per CDR3 protein. The sample includes approximately 960,000 distinct CDR3 sequences, 25% to 30% seen only once; the top ten take more than 8.5%. The same sample was also used in a study of T cells of mothers and their children.

The sequencing input was blood. Receptors were obtained from a woman aged 35 to 49 in good health. Both conserved end residues are part of each CDR3. A D gene is named only where the DNA matches it firmly. The size entry is marked missing in some rows and otherwise reads once, few, many or a size class.

d_call j_call clone_size v_call cdr3_aa cdr3_nt
NA TRBJ2-5 many TRBV2 CASSGEETQYF TGTGCCAGCAGTGGTGAAGAGACCCAGTACTTC
TRBD2 TRBJ2-1 NA TRBV29-1 CSVAGAGDYNEQFF TGCAGCGTGGCCGGGGCGGGGGACTACAATGAGCAGTTCTTC
NA TRBJ2-3 NA TRBV28 CASRSRIQVDTQYF TGTGCCAGCAGAAGTAGAATACAAGTAGATACGCAGTATTTT
NA TRBJ1-1 NA TRBV28 CATKSLRAFF TGTGCCACGAAATCTCTGAGGGCTTTCTTT
TRBD2 TRBJ2-7 NA TRBV18 CASSPRLAGNQYEYF TGTGCCAGCTCACCACGACTAGCGGGGAATCAGTACGAGTACTTC
NA TRBJ1-4 NA TRBV14 CASSHSGTDEKLFF TGTGCCAGCAGCCATTCAGGGACGGATGAAAAACTGTTTTTT
NA TRBJ2-3 NA TRBV5-1 CASSLKQGRDTQYF TGCGCCAGCAGCTTGAAGCAGGGGAGGGATACGCAGTATTTT
NA TRBJ1-5 NA TRBV12-3/TRBV12-4 CATTYGSSSQPQHF TGTGCCACCACCTACGGGTCCTCAAGTCAGCCCCAGCATTTT
NA TRBJ1-6 NA TRBV3-1 CASSPEGDQGNSPLHF TGTGCCAGCAGTCCCGAGGGGGATCAGGGTAATTCACCCCTCCACTTT
TRBD1 TRBJ2-2 NA TRBV7-3 CASSPTAGTGDTGELFF TGTGCCAGCAGCCCAACCGCCGGGACAGGGGACACCGGGGAGCTGTTTTTT
TRBD1 TRBJ2-7 NA TRBV12-3/TRBV12-4 CASSPLAGGTYEQYF TGTGCCAGCAGTCCCTTAGCAGGGGGTACCTACGAGCAGTACTTC
NA TRBJ1-6 few TRBV9 CASSPYRRDSPLHF TGTGCCAGCAGCCCATACCGAAGGGATTCACCCCTCCACTTT
TRBD1 TRBJ2-4 few TRBV14 CASSQPDRIIPKNIQYF TGTGCCAGCAGCCAACCGGACAGGATAATACCCAAAAACATTCAGTACTTC
TRBD2 TRBJ2-7 few TRBV18 CASSRYSGSSYEQYF TGTGCCAGCTCCCGTTACAGCGGGAGCTCCTACGAGCAGTACTTC